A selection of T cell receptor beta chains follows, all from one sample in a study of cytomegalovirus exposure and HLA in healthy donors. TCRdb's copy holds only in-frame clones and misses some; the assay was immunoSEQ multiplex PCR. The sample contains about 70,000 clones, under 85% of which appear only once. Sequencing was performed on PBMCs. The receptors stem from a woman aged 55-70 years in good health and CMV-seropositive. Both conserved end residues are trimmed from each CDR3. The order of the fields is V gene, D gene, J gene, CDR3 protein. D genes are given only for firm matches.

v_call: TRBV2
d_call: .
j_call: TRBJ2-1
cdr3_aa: ASSRQGTRNEQF

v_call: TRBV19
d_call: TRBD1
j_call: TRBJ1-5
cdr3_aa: ASSFRQGDQPQH

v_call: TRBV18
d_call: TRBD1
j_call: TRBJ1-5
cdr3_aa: ASSPGTASNQPQH

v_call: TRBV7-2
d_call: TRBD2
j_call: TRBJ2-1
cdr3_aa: ASSPSGGTNEQF

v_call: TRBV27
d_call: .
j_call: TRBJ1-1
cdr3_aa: ASSSSSGVNTEAF

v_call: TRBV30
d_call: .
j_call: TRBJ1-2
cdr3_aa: AWSSGNGNYGYT

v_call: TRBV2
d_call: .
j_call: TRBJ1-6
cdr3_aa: ASSVLEDSPLH

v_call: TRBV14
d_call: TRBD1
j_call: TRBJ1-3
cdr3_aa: ASSPRQGGNTIY

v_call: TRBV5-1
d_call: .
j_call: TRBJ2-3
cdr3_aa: ASSKGGSTDTQY

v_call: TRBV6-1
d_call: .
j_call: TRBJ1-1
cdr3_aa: ASSEDAGVRTEAF

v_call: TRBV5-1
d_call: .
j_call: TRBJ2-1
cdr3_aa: ASSLGLNEQF

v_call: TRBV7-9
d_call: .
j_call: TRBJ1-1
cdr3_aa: ASSPLSSNRNTEAF

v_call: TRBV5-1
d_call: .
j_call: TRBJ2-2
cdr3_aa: ASSPLVSSGTGELF

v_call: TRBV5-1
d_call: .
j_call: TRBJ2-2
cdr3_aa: ASSLSTILSGELF

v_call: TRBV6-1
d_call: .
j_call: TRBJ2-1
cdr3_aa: ASSDEPGYEQF

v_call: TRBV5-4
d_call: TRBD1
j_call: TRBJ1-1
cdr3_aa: ASSLDRGRAF

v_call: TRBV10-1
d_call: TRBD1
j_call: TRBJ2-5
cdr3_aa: ASTGGWWQETQY

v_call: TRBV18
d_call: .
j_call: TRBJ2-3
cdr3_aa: ASSPPNREGTDTQY

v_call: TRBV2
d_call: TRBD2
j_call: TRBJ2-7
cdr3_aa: ASSGLAGSHEQY

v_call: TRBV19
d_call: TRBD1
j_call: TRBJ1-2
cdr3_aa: ASSPSTGGIGGYT

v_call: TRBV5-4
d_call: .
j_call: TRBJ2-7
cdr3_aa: ASSRTGEHEQY

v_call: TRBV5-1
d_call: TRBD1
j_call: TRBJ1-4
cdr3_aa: ASSRNTGQGEKLF

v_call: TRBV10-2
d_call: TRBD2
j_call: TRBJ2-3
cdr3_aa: ASSPSGGTDTQY

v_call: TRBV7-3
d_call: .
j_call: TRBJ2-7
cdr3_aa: ASSLTGSLANEQY

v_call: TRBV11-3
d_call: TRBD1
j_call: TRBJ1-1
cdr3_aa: ASSLGPVGTARTF

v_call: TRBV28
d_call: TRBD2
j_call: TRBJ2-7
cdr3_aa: ASSLGTSGGYEQY

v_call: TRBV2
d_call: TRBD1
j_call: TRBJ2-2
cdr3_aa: ASSSGTANTGELF

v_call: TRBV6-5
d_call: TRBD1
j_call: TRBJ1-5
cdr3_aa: ASSYHTGGQPQH

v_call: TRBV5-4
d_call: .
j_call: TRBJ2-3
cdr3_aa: ASSLAGSTDTQY

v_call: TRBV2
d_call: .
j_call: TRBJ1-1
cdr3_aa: ASSEVEGVAF

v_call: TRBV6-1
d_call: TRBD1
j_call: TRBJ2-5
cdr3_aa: ASSDRGLRETQY

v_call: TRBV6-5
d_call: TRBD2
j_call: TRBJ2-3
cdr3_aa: ASIDRGGGDTQY

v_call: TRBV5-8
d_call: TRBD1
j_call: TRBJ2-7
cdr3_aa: ASRLGEWGQRVHEQY

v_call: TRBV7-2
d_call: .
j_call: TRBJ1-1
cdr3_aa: ASSLGQGRGAF

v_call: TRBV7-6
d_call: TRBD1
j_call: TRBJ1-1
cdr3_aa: ASSLGQGNTEAF

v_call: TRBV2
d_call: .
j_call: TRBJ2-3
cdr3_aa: ASGGLTTATDTQY

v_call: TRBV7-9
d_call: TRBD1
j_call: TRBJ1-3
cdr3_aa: ASSSGQRHSGNTIY

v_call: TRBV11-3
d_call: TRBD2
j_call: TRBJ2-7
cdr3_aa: ASSPTLAGVIYEQY

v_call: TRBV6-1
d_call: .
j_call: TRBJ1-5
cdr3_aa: ASSGTVGGQPQH

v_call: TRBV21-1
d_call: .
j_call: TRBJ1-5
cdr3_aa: ASSPQPLEEPQH

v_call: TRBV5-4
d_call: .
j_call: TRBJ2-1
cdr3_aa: ASSLGGLSSYNEQF

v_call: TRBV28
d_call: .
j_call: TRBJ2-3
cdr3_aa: ASTRSRSTQY

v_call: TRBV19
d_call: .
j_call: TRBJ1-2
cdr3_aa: ASSIEAGYNYGYT

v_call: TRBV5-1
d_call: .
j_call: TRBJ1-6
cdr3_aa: ASRYDRNSPLH

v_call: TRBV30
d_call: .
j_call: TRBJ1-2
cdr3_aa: AWSVLTATYGYT

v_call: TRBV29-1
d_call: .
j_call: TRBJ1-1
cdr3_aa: SVERWGTTYTEAF

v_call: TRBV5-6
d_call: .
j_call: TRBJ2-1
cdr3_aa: ASSLAGTQRAEQF

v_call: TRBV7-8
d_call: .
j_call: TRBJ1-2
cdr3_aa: ASSLEPQGAYGYT

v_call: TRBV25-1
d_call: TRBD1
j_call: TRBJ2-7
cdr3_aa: ATSNIGDSQY

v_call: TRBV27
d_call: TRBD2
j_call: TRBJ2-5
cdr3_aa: ASSSSSLAGGQETQY

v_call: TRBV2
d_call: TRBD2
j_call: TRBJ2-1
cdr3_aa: ASTLLAGKGNEQF

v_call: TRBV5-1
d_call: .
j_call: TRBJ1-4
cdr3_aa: ASSLGAGNEKLF

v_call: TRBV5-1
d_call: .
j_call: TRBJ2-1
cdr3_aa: ASTRWGVRDPPENEQF

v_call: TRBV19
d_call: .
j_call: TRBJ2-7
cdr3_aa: ATIGLNDYEQY